Reported below is one T cell receptor beta chain. Per the original data handling: For nucleated cells, counts were estimated from reference gene primer amplification. The repertoire was sequenced with immunoSEQ multiplex PCR; TCRdb's copy has only in-frame clones and lacks some. V and J calls and clone size are given by that table; D and trimming were obtained from the DNA. The table has around 700,000 clones, 85% to 90% seen once. This entry is derived from a study of blood T cell repertoires in COVID-19. Across the whole study: Whether acute or convalescent, the COVID-19 samples came from the United States, Italy and Spain. Nucleic acid was either cDNA or gDNA, and it came from T cells, B-cell-depleted T cells, or PBMCs.

The specimen was peripheral blood. The clonotype comes from a woman aged 18 to 35 with acute or convalescent COVID-19.

Here the CDR3 DNA reads TGCGCCAGCAGCTTCGGGGTTCCTAGCAATCAGCCCCAGCATTTT. Translated, it gives CASSFGVPSNQPQHF. J is TRBJ1-5 and V is TRBV5-1; D is unresolved. The CDR3 loop spans 15 amino acids. Trimming left V 2 bases short and J 0 bases short, with 9 bases between. Germline CDR1 and CDR2: SGHRS and YFSETQ.